This T cell receptor beta chain appears in the sequencing data of a study of blood T cells in healthy people across ages. The study, taken as a whole, reports: TCR beta diversity tracked closely with naive T cell percentage. Calculation of diversity from one million T cells yielded estimates considered to be underestimates. Roughly linearly, TCR beta diversity per million T cells fell as age increased.

A second PCR of about 6 to 12 cycles used a sample-barcoded 5' primer and a J-beta primer mix. Tags on each cDNA molecule came from a template-switch adaptor with 12 random nucleotides. In TCRdb, the 5' RACE reads were re-called with MiXCR into one record per CDR3 protein. The sample consists of about 580,000 distinct CDR3 sequences, 40% to 50% of them appearing once. The CDR3 has 14 residues. The V gene end was trimmed by 2 bases and the J gene end by 1 base; junction bases not matched to a gene: 2. Germline V lookup: CDR1 SGHRS, CDR2 YFSETQ. This clonotype has just a few counts. Its target is not known.

The receptor's source is an elderly man in good health. The sample was blood. This chain joins TRBV5-1 and TRBJ1-1; 7 bases are shared with TRBD1. CDR3 sequence reads: CASSFRGTNTEAFF. The CDR3 DNA is TGCGCCAGCAGCTTCAGGGGGACGAACACTGAAGCTTTCTTT.